The T cell receptor beta chain described here comes from a study of CD8+ T cells in alopecia areata. Overall study context: At a dose of 5 to 10 mg twice daily, oral tofacitinib was given to treated patients. Affected scalp percentage set treated patients' severity scores. Notes on the study in general: Many of the expanded lesional clones endured in scalp and blood while on tofacitinib.

The sample's treatment: oral pan-JAK inhibitor, 5-10 mg twice daily. In regard to this clone: No antigen is known for it.

The V and J ends lost 2 bases and 7 bases respectively, with 13 bases between them. The germline gives CDR1 SGDLS, CDR2 YYNGEE. This CDR3 has 14 amino acids. In each case, RNA was isolated and then reverse transcribed into cDNA as the sequencing template. Sequencing was performed with immunoSEQ multiplex PCR; in TCRdb, only in-frame clones are kept and a portion is missing. The sample has about 270,000 clones; over 45% are singletons. The starting material was CD4+ T cells sorted from blood, obtained at roughly week 52, from a patient treated with tofacitinib. The chain combines TRBV9 with TRBJ2-1, with D tentatively TRBD1 (5 bases). The clonotype comes from a human donor with alopecia areata. Written as DNA, the CDR3 is TGTGCCAGCAGCGTTCTTTCAGGGATGAATGAGCAGTTCTTC. Protein product: CASSVLSGMNEQFF.